Below are 21 T cell receptor beta chains sequenced from a single sample in a study of T cell clonality in common variable immunodeficiency. Regarding the study as a whole: In common variable immunodeficiency, TCR beta chains reportedly carried fewer deletions and N-nucleotide insertions.

Sequenced by immunoSEQ multiplex PCR; TCRdb stores in-frame clones only, minus some. The sample is made up of over 30,000 clones, none counted only once. These receptors have no known antigen. Material: peripheral blood mononuclear cells. Receptors originate from a human donor with common variable immunodeficiency.

As to this clone: The read is 3 residues too short to cover the CDR3 end, so that end is filled in from the germline J gene. The V and J genes are TRBV2 and TRBJ2-1; D remains ambiguous. With 5 bases removed from V and 5 bases from J, the gap between germline ends came to 10 bases. Germline assignment: CDR1 SNHLY and CDR2 FYNNEI. The length of the CDR3 is 13 residues. This CDR3 reads CASSYADNNEQFF. The CDR3 DNA, read in part, is TGTGCCAGCAGTTACGCCGACAACAATGAG.

This clone was recorded many times. The CDR3 is cut off 3 residues early in the read; its end comes from the germline J gene. The chain employs TRBV18 and TRBJ1-6; 8 nucleotides line up with TRBD1. The CDR3 is 16 residues long. The germline V gene encodes CDR1 KGHSH and CDR2 LQKENI. The V gene end was trimmed by 3 bases and the J gene end by 3 bases; junction bases not matched to a gene: 4. The CDR3 protein is CASSPTGGYYNSPLHF. CDR3 DNA, as far as it was read: TGTGCCAGCTCACCCACAGGGGGGTACTATAATTCACCC.

Concerning this clone itself: The CDR3 end is not reached by the read, which stops 3 residues before it; the germline J gene fills it in. The chain is built from TRBV6-2 or TRBV6-3 and TRBJ1-2; the D gene is possibly TRBD1 (6 bases). Between the trimmed V and J ends, which lost 5 bases and 7 bases, there was a span of 11 bases. The germline V gene has CDR1 MNHEY and CDR2 SVGEGT. The CDR3 runs to 12 residues. The CDR3 sequence: CASSPGQSGYTF. The CDR3 bases that were read are TGTGCCAGCAGTCCGGGACAATCTGGC.

This clone came up many times. The CDR3 goes on 3 residues after the read ends, and that part is filled in from the germline J gene. The chain employs TRBV29-1 and TRBJ2-2, with 9 bases identical to TRBD1. From germline, CDR1 is SQVTM and CDR2 ANQGSEA. The CDR3 spans 14 residues. Trimming cost V 6 bases and J 3 bases; bases outside gene matches: 5. CDR3 sequence reads: CSVSRTGDTGELFF. The part of the CDR3 DNA that was read is TGCAGCGTATCTAGGACAGGGGACACCGGGGAG.

This clone has more than one count but fewer than ten. The sequence runs out 3 residues before the end of the CDR3; the remainder is reconstructed from the germline J gene. J is TRBJ1-1 and V is TRBV6-2 or TRBV6-3; TRBD1 matches at 8 bases. There are 11 residues in the CDR3. Looked up from germline, CDR1 is MNHEY and CDR2 is SVGEGT. The sequenced CDR3 bases are TGTGCCAGCAGTGGGAACAGGGGG. The encoded protein is CASSGNRG. The entire CDR3 sequence reads CASSGNRGAFF.

This clone was found a few times. Coverage ceases 3 residues before the CDR3 finishes, and the germline J gene fills in the end. The rearrangement uses TRBV20-1 and TRBJ2-5; weak D call: TRBD1 (5 bases). Germline CDR1 reads DFQATT; CDR2 reads SNEGSKA (reference sequence). The ends were cut back, 0 bases at V and 2 bases at J, with 10 bases in the middle. The CDR3 is 14 amino acids. This CDR3 reads CSARDQGTQETQYF. The CDR3 DNA, read in part, is TGCAGTGCTAGAGATCAGGGAACTCAAGAGACC.

In its sample, this clone ranks as medium-sized. Partial CDR3 DNA: TGTGCCAGCAACAGGGTGAGAGACACC. As protein: CASNRVRDT. The full CDR3 is CASNRVRDTIYF. The chain uses TRBV2 and TRBJ1-3; possibly TRBD1 for D (6 bases). The DNA ends 3 residues before the CDR3 does, and the rest of the CDR3 is filled in from the germline J gene. V was pared by 7 bases and J by 8 bases, with 12 bases between. There are 12 residues in the CDR3. Germline CDR1 is SNHLY and CDR2 is FYNNEI. Together with reference TRBV2 and TRBJ1-3, the CDR3 gives the full variable domain: EPEVTQTPSHQVTQMGQEVILRCVPISNHLYFYWYRQILGQKVEFLVSFYNNEISEKSEIFDDQFSVERPDGSNFTLKIRSTKLEDSAMYFCASNRVRDTIYFGEGSWLTVV.

About this clone itself: The read ends 3 residues early relative to the CDR3; the germline J gene fills the gap. J is TRBJ1-5 and V is TRBV7-9, with D tentatively TRBD1 (6 bases). This CDR3 has 13 residues. V lost 9 bases and J 7 bases, leaving 16 bases between the germline ends. Germline CDR1 reads SEHNR; CDR2 reads FQNEAQ (reference sequence). CDR3 residues: CASSSEGGQPQHF. The CDR3 DNA, read in part, is TGTGCCAGTAGTTCTGAGGGGGGGCAGCCC.

In its sample, this clone was seen a few times. With the read ending 3 residues before the CDR3 end, the germline J gene is used to fill in that end. The V and J genes are TRBV5-6 and TRBJ2-7; 7 bases align to TRBD1. Germline loops: CDR1 SGHDT, CDR2 YYEEEE. V lost 7 bases and J lost 3; bases outside the gene matches: 10. The CDR3 runs 14 residues. The CDR3 sequence: CASQGVGRSYEQYF. CDR3 DNA (partial): TGTGCCAGCCAGGGGGTCGGTCGAAGCTACGAG.

By sample fraction, this clone is medium-sized (0.01 to 0.1%). The missing CDR3 end, 3 residues past where the read stops, is filled in from the germline J gene. The V and J genes are TRBV20-1 and TRBJ2-1; 7 nucleotides align to TRBD1. From germline, CDR1 is DFQATT and CDR2 SNEGSKA (reference sequence). The CDR3 contains 18 residues. V lost 0 bases and J lost 3; bases outside the gene matches: 14. The part of the CDR3 DNA that was read is TGCAGTGCTAGAGAAAGGCTCGACAGGGAGTTGATCTACAATGAG. Its translation: CSARERLDRELIYNE. The whole CDR3 reads CSARERLDRELIYNEQFF.

This clone was detected only a few times. CDR3 sequence reads: CASSYRGYEQYF. The sequenced part of the CDR3 DNA is TGTGCCAGCAGTTACCGGGGCTACGAG. V usage is TRBV6-2 or TRBV6-3 and J usage is TRBJ2-7, with TRBD2 as a possible D gene (5 bases). The read falls 3 residues short of the CDR3 end, and the missing part is taken from the germline J gene. The germline CDR1 and CDR2 sequences are MNHEY and SVGEGT. This CDR3 comprises 12 residues. V was clipped by 2 bases and J by 3 bases, with 5 bases between them.

For this clone: The read stops 3 residues short of the end of the CDR3; the missing end is completed from the germline J gene. The J gene is TRBJ2-1, the V gene TRBV7-6, with unresolved D. The V gene lost 1 base and the J gene lost 9 bases, with 7 bases spanning the gap. The germline V gene has CDR1 SGHVS and CDR2 FNYEAQ. CDR3 length: 12 amino acids. Incomplete CDR3 DNA: TGTGCCAGCAGCTTAGACTATGGTGAG. Protein sequence: CASSLDYGE. The whole CDR3 region reads CASSLDYGEQFF.

In the case of this clone: The sequenced fragment ends 3 residues before the CDR3 boundary, so the rest is inferred from the germline J gene. The rearrangement uses TRBV7-8 and TRBJ1-1; 7 positions agree with TRBD1. The CDR3 extends over 14 amino acids. Unmatched junction bases numbered 7, after V lost 3 bases and J lost 6 bases. Germline V lookup: CDR1 SGHVS, CDR2 FQNEAQ. Partial CDR3 DNA: TGTGCCAGCAGCTTGAGACAGGGCCAAGCTGAA. Its translation: CASSLRQGQAE. The complete CDR3 reads CASSLRQGQAEAFF. The full variable domain, in which reference TRBV7-8 and TRBJ1-1 provide the parts outside the CDR3, is GAGVSQSPRYKVAKRGQDVALRCDPISGHVSLFWYQQALGQGPEFLTYFQNEAQLDKSGLPSDRFFAERPEGSVSTLKIQRTQQEDSAVYLCASSLRQGQAEAFFGQGTRLTVV.

As to this clone: The read comes to an end 3 residues before the CDR3 does, leaving the germline J gene to fill in the end. The J gene is TRBJ1-4, the V gene TRBV7-2, with a possible D match to TRBD1 (6 bases). Germline V gene data show CDR1 as SGHTA and CDR2 as FQGNSA. V shed 3 bases and J shed 8 bases, with 10 bases lying between them. The CDR3 is 13 amino acids. CDR3 loop: CASSFAGGEKLFF. CDR3 DNA, as far as it was read: TGTGCCAGCAGCTTCGCTGGGGGCGAAAAA. The variable domain in full, with the rest retrieved from reference TRBV7-2 and TRBJ1-4, is GAGVSQSPSNKVTEKGKDVELRCDPISGHTALYWYRQSLGQGLEFLIYFQGNSAPDKSGLPSDRFSAERTGGSVSTLTIQRTQQEDSAVYLCASSFAGGEKLFFGSGTQLSVL.

This clone counts as medium-sized. Partial CDR3 DNA: TGTGCCAGCAGCGTAGGTCCCCAGGGGCGGAGTGGC. Its protein is CASSVGPQGRSG. In full, the CDR3 is CASSVGPQGRSGYTF. The chain joins TRBV9 to TRBJ1-2; D possibly corresponds to TRBD1 (6 bases). The CDR3 end lies 3 residues beyond the end of the read and is filled in from the germline J gene. The CDR3 is 15 amino acids. CDR1 and CDR2 (germline): SGDLS, YYNGEE. V lost 0 bases, J lost 7 bases, and 16 bases lay in between.

This clone has at least ten counts. The CDR3 end is not reached by the read, which stops 3 residues before it; the germline J gene fills it in. This chain joins TRBV7-3 and TRBJ1-2; a weak D match, TRBD1 (6 bases). The CDR3 sequence is 13 residues long. The germline gives CDR1 SGHTA, CDR2 FQGTGA. Trimming shortened V by 5 bases and J by 7 bases, and 14 bases separated the two germline ends. CDR3 sequence reads: CASSPHRAGGYTF. The CDR3 DNA, read in part, is TGTGCCAGCAGCCCACACAGGGCAGGTGGC.

This clone ranks as large. The CDR3 end is not reached by the read, which stops 3 residues before it; the germline J gene fills it in. This chain links TRBV2 with TRBJ1-6, with TRBD1 as a possible D gene (5 bases). The CDR3 runs 14 residues. Looked up from germline, CDR1 is SNHLY and CDR2 is FYNNEI. V was trimmed by 4 bases and J by 10 bases, leaving 14 bases between them. Here the CDR3 reads CASSVSGVRSPLHF. The DNA read from the CDR3 is TGTGCCAGCAGTGTTTCGGGGGTGCGATCACCC. The complete variable domain, with remaining parts taken from reference TRBV2 and TRBJ1-6, reads EPEVTQTPSHQVTQMGQEVILRCVPISNHLYFYWYRQILGQKVEFLVSFYNNEISEKSEIFDDQFSVERPDGSNFTLKIRSTKLEDSAMYFCASSVSGVRSPLHFGNGTRLTVT.

This clone was counted ten times or more. Read data end 3 residues before the CDR3 end; the end is taken from the germline J gene. V and J are TRBV28 and TRBJ2-3; weak D call: TRBD1 (5 bases). The germline V and J ends were trimmed by 5 bases and 4 bases, with 13 bases remaining between them. Germline lookup yields CDR1 MDHEN and CDR2 SYDVKM. The CDR3 has 14 amino acids. The sequenced CDR3 bases are TGTGCCAGCAGTCGACAGACTCCATCAGATACG. Translated, it gives CASSRQTPSDT. The entire CDR3 protein is CASSRQTPSDTQYF. The entire variable domain, with the rest obtained from reference TRBV28 and TRBJ2-3, is as follows: DVKVTQSSRYLVKRTGEKVFLECVQDMDHENMFWYRQDPGLGLRLIYFSYDVKMKEKGDIPEGYSVSREKKERFSLILESASTNQTSMYLCASSRQTPSDTQYFGPGTRLTVL.

This clone was observed many times. The CDR3 end falls 3 residues outside the read, so it is completed with the germline J gene. V usage is TRBV9 and J usage is TRBJ2-6, with D unresolved. CDR1 and CDR2 (germline): SGDLS, YYNGEE. Between the trimmed V and J ends, which lost 4 bases and 2 bases, there was a span of 7 bases. The CDR3 runs to 14 residues. The CDR3 DNA, read in part, is TGTGCCAGCAGCCACTCACCTGGGGCCAACGTC. Its protein is CASSHSPGANV. The full CDR3 is CASSHSPGANVLTF.

On this clone itself: The CDR3 end falls 3 residues outside the read, so it is completed with the germline J gene. The gene calls are TRBV19 and TRBJ2-6; tentatively, D is TRBD1 (5 bases). Germline CDR1 is LNHDA and CDR2 is SQIVND (reference sequence). This CDR3 has 14 amino acids. V was pared by 4 bases and J by 4 bases, with 8 bases between. CDR3 residues: CASSSGAGANVLTF. Partial CDR3 DNA: TGTGCCAGTAGTAGTGGGGCCGGGGCCAACGTC.

About this clone: The read stops 3 residues short of the end of the CDR3; the missing end is completed from the germline J gene. The rearrangement joins TRBV7-2 to TRBJ2-7; D is unresolved. The CDR3 length is 13 residues. Germline CDR1 SGHTA, CDR2 FQGNSA. V was cut by 1 base and J by 6 bases, with 10 bases left in between. The CDR3 DNA, read in part, is TGTGCCAGCAGCTTAGGCCCTAGTCTCGAG. This codes for CASSLGPSLE. The CDR3 reads in full as CASSLGPSLEQYF.